This TCR beta chain appears in the sequencing data of a study of cytomegalovirus exposure and HLA in healthy donors. General study findings and limits: The authors listed 150 to 200 TCR beta chains as cytomegalovirus-associated. In the 120 or so validation repertoires, approximately 94% of cluster scores exceeded 0, per a later analysis. Among the CMV-associated chains, three were confirmed in vitro as specific for CMV antigens. Per published reports, the classifier diagnosed cytomegalovirus status with high specificity and sensitivity.

Here immunoSEQ multiplex PCR was the method, and the copy in TCRdb shows in-frame clones only, minus some. The data contain under 250,000 clones, under 95% of them singletons. A note on this clone: Its antigen is unknown.

Sample: PBMCs. The clonotype comes from a woman aged 18-35 years in good health and CMV-seronegative.

CDR3 nucleotide sequence: TGCAGCGTCCTAGTTAGCGAGCAGTACTTC. It encodes CSVLVSEQYF. The chain carries TRBV29-1 and TRBJ2-7; D gene unclear. V lost 6 bases and J 6 bases, leaving 9 bases between the germline ends. The V gene's germline CDR1 is SQVTM and CDR2 ANQGSEA. There are 10 residues in the CDR3.